The 21 T cell receptor beta chains given below trace back to one sample, sequenced in a study of control samples from healthy donors and cancer patients. Produced via immunoSEQ multiplex PCR; TCRdb's table is partial and in-frame only. The sample records roughly 400,000 clones, around 90% being singletons. Sequencing was performed on PBMCs. The origin of the receptors is a man aged 35-49 years with head and neck cancer.

The V call is TRBV11-3, the J call TRBJ2-5; 10 bases fit TRBD2. With V trimmed by 2 bases and J by 1 base, 1 base remained unmatched. The CDR3 totals 15 residues. CDR1 is SGHNT, CDR2 YENEEA, per germline. DNA for the CDR3: TGTGCCAGCAGCTTAAGGACTAGCGGCCAAGAGACCCAGTACTTC. It yields the protein CASSLRTSGQETQYF.

This chain uses TRBV7-9 with TRBJ2-1, with TRBD2 matching over 11 bases. After removal of 7 bases from V and 8 bases from J, the junction contained 13 bases not matched to a gene. CDR1 and CDR2 (germline): SEHNR, FQNEAQ (reference sequence). The CDR3 is made up of 16 amino acids. The CDR3 sequence: CASTEPGLAVFDEQFF. The CDR3 DNA follows: TGTGCCAGCACCGAACCGGGACTAGCGGTCTTCGATGAGCAGTTCTTC.

The chain recombines TRBV4-2 with TRBJ1-1; D remains unclear. This CDR3 comprises 15 residues. Trimming took 1 base from V and 3 from J, leaving 12 bases between them. Germline-derived CDR1 and CDR2 are LGHNA and YNFKEQ. Here the CDR3 DNA reads TGTGCCAGCAGCCAAGTTTCGCGCGGGGACACTGAAGCTTTCTTT. As protein: CASSQVSRGDTEAFF.

This sequence joins TRBV2 and TRBJ1-5, with D unresolved. Between the trimmed V and J ends, which lost 3 bases and 0 bases, there was a span of 9 bases. Germline V lookup: CDR1 SNHLY, CDR2 FYNNEI. The CDR3 runs to 15 residues. CDR3 in DNA: TGTGCCAGCAGTGATCACGTGTATAGCAATCAGCCCCAGCATTTT. It codes for CASSDHVYSNQPQHF. The whole variable domain, filled in from reference TRBV2 and TRBJ1-5, reads EPEVTQTPSHQVTQMGQEVILRCVPISNHLYFYWYRQILGQKVEFLVSFYNNEISEKSEIFDDQFSVERPDGSNFTLKIRSTKLEDSAMYFCASSDHVYSNQPQHFGDGTRLSIL.

A single count supports this clone. The DNA for the CDR3 is TGTGCCAGCAGTCTCACAGGGGTTTCCTCCTATAATTCACCCCTCCACTTT. Encoded protein: CASSLTGVSSYNSPLHF. V and J are TRBV27 and TRBJ1-6, with 7 bases fitting TRBD1. The CDR3 extends over 17 amino acids. Trimming at V came to 5 bases and at J to 0 bases, leaving 7 bases not matched to a gene. Looked up from germline, CDR1 is MNHEY and CDR2 is SMNVEV (reference sequence).

V gene TRBV9 combines with J gene TRBJ2-2; weak D call: TRBD1 (5 bases). Germline V gene data show CDR1 as SGDLS and CDR2 as YYNGEE. This CDR3 is built from 14 residues. The V end lost 0 bases, the J end lost 8 bases, and 11 bases lay between the germline ends. CDR3 loop: CASSVGRVSGELFF. CDR3 bases: TGTGCCAGCAGCGTAGGCAGGGTCTCGGGGGAGCTGTTTTTT. Variable domain in full (rest from reference TRBV9 and TRBJ2-2): DSGVTQTPKHLITATGQRVTLRCSPRSGDLSVYWYQQSLDQGLQFLIQYYNGEERAKGNILERFSAQQFPDLHSELNLSSLELGDSALYFCASSVGRVSGELFFGEGSRLTVL.

The chain carries TRBV6-1 and TRBJ1-2, with TRBD1 as a possible D gene (5 bases). This CDR3 comprises 15 residues. CDR1 and CDR2 from the germline V gene are MNHNS and SASEGT. V was cut by 2 bases and J by 2 bases, with 12 bases left in between. The CDR3 loop is CASSEYQGTNYGYTF. The CDR3 nucleotides are TGTGCCAGCAGTGAATATCAGGGTACCAACTATGGCTACACCTTC.

J is TRBJ2-1 and V is TRBV7-3; D possibly corresponds to TRBD2 (6 bases). The ends were cut back, 2 bases at V and 5 bases at J, with 10 bases in the middle. The V gene's germline CDR1 is SGHTA and CDR2 FQGTGA. The length of the CDR3 is 14 residues. DNA of the CDR3: TGTGCCAGCAGCTTACTGCGGGGTAACAATGAGCAGTTCTTC. Residues: CASSLLRGNNEQFF. The variable domain in full, completed from reference TRBV7-3 and TRBJ2-1, reads GAGVSQTPSNKVTEKGKYVELRCDPISGHTALYWYRQSLGQGPEFLIYFQGTGAADDSGLPNDRFFAVRPEGSVSTLKIQRTERGDSAVYLCASSLLRGNNEQFFGPGTRLTVL.

The V gene is TRBV7-3, the J gene TRBJ1-6; no definite D call. From germline, CDR1 is SGHTA and CDR2 FQGTGA. V lost 4 bases, J lost 7 bases, and 11 bases lay in between. The length of the CDR3 is 14 residues. The CDR3 loop reads CASSSAGPNSPLHF. The CDR3 DNA reads as TGTGCCAGCAGCTCGGCAGGCCCCAATTCACCCCTCCACTTT.

This chain links TRBV13 with TRBJ2-6; 10 nucleotides line up with TRBD1. Germline CDR1 and CDR2: PRHDT and FYEKMQ (reference sequence). Germline trimming cut 3 bases from V and 1 base from J; bases unmatched to any gene: 3. The CDR3 has 17 residues. The CDR3 DNA reads as TGTGCCAGCAGCTTCAGGACAGGGGGGTCTGGGGCCAACGTCCTGACTTTC. This encodes CASSFRTGGSGANVLTF.

V and J are TRBV27 and TRBJ1-2, with D possibly being TRBD1 (6 bases). CDR1 MNHEY and CDR2 SMNVEV come from the germline V gene (reference sequence). Trimming took 3 bases from V and 5 from J, leaving 19 bases between them. The CDR3 runs 16 residues. In DNA, the CDR3 is TGTGCCAGCAGTTTCGGAACTGGGGGGGCAAGTTATGGCTACACCTTC. Amino acid sequence: CASSFGTGGASYGYTF.

The chain couples TRBV28 to TRBJ1-6, with a possible D match to TRBD1 (5 bases). V lost 6 bases and J lost 5, with 14 bases in between. Germline V gene data show CDR1 as MDHEN and CDR2 as SYDVKM. This CDR3 contains 15 residues. The CDR3 DNA reads as TGTGCCAGCAGGGACCGGGACGGAGATAATTCACCCCTCCACTTT. Amino acid sequence: CASRDRDGDNSPLHF.

The chain couples TRBV29-1 to TRBJ2-2, with D hard to call. V was pared by 4 bases and J by 6 bases, with 15 bases between. This CDR3 region has 14 residues. The germline gives CDR1 SQVTM, CDR2 ANQGSEA. The CDR3 sequence: CSVGPGRVPGELFF. DNA for the CDR3: TGCAGCGTTGGGCCCGGGCGAGTTCCCGGGGAGCTGTTTTTT.

The CDR3 region is CASSISRRNTEAFF. The CDR3 DNA reads TGTGCCAGCAGTATTTCCCGCCGAAACACTGAAGCTTTCTTT. This rearrangement joins TRBV25-1 to TRBJ1-1, with D hard to call. The V gene lost 5 bases and the J gene lost 2 bases, with 12 bases spanning the gap. The CDR3 is 14 amino acids. Germline-derived CDR1 and CDR2 are MGHDK and SYGVNS.

This chain links TRBV24-1 with TRBJ2-7; 9 bases line up with TRBD1. CDR1 and CDR2 from the germline V gene are KGHDR and SFDVKD. V shed 4 bases and J 3 bases; nucleotides not matched to a gene: 3. This CDR3 comprises 14 residues. CDR3 region: CATSEGQGGYEQYF. CDR3 nucleotides: TGTGCCACCAGTGAGGGACAGGGAGGCTACGAGCAGTACTTC.

J is TRBJ1-6 and V is TRBV28; 7 positions agree with TRBD1. CDR1 MDHEN and CDR2 SYDVKM come from the germline V gene. V trimming: 5 bases; J trimming: 9 bases; junction bases outside the gene matches: 13. This CDR3 region has 16 residues. The CDR3 is CASSPPQQGKASPLHF. The CDR3 DNA reads TGTGCCAGCAGTCCCCCCCAACAGGGGAAGGCTTCACCCCTCCACTTT.

This clone was recorded a few times. The chain couples TRBV2 to TRBJ1-5, with unresolved D. This CDR3 comprises 13 residues. Trimming stripped 1 base from V and 4 bases from J, with 5 bases between. Germline-derived CDR1 and CDR2 are SNHLY and FYNNEI. The CDR3 protein is CASSEEENQPQHF. As DNA, the CDR3 is TGTGCCAGCAGTGAAGAGGAGAATCAGCCCCAGCATTTT.

The chain joins TRBV19 to TRBJ2-5; tentative D call: TRBD1 (5 bases). Germline CDR1 reads LNHDA; CDR2 reads SQIVND (reference sequence). The V end lost 3 bases, the J end lost 5 bases, and 10 bases lay between the germline ends. The CDR3 length is 13 residues. The CDR3 DNA reads TGTGCCAGTAGTATTTGGGGCCTCGAGACCCAGTACTTC. This encodes CASSIWGLETQYF.

The rearrangement joins TRBV5-6 to TRBJ1-3; no clear D gene. Trimming removed 4 bases from V and 0 bases from J, with 11 bases in between. The germline V gene encodes CDR1 SGHDT and CDR2 YYEEEE. The CDR3 length is 15 residues. The CDR3 coding sequence is TGTGCCAGCAGCACAGACTGGAGCTCTGGAAACACCATATATTTT. It encodes CASSTDWSSGNTIYF.

The rearrangement links TRBV6-5 to TRBJ1-3, with a weak D call TRBD1 (5 bases). The CDR3 consists of 15 residues. The V end was cut by 3 bases, the J end by 2 bases, with 11 bases between. Germline CDR1 and CDR2: MNHEY and SVGAGI. The DNA for the CDR3 is TGTGCCAGCAGTTATGGCAGGGCGCCTGGAAACACCATATATTTT. Translation gives CASSYGRAPGNTIYF.

This clone was seen a single time. V and J are TRBV11-2 and TRBJ2-3; D is ambiguous. Germline V gene lookup returns CDR1 SGHAT and CDR2 FQNNGV. Deletions cut 0 bases from V and 4 bases from J, with 8 bases between. The CDR3 loop spans 14 amino acids. CDR3: CASSLDAGPDTQYF. CDR3 coding DNA: TGTGCCAGCAGCTTAGATGCAGGACCAGATACGCAGTATTTT.